The 24 T cell receptor beta chains reported below all come from one sample, sequenced in a study of cytomegalovirus exposure and HLA in healthy donors. Use of 60 Vbeta and 13 Jbeta primers characterized the PCR. Some clones are missing from TCRdb's copy, which holds only in-frame ones; the method was immunoSEQ multiplex PCR. The sample lists roughly 120,000 clones; 80% were seen once. The sequenced material came from PBMCs. All receptors derive from a male donor in good health and CMV-seronegative.

The chain recombines TRBV7-6 with TRBJ2-7; D call uncertain. The CDR3 sequence is 13 residues long. Germline V gives CDR1 SGHVS, CDR2 FNYEAQ. V shed 2 bases and J shed 3 bases, with 8 bases lying between them. Here the CDR3 reads CASSLSPYYEQYF. CDR3 nucleotides: TGTGCCAGCAGCTTATCCCCTTACTACGAGCAGTACTTC.

About this clone itself: The junction does not match germline at one end; this may be a read error. The genes are TRBV7-2 and TRBJ2-4; D is unclear. Germline V CDR1 and CDR2: SGHTA, FQGNSA. The CDR3 is made up of 12 amino acids. The CDR3 loop is CASSPAKNSQYF. The CDR3, as DNA: TGTGCCAGCAGCCCAGCCAAAAACAGTCAGTACTTC.

Here the CDR3 reads CASSWDIYEQYF. CDR3 bases: TGTGCCAGCAGCTGGGACATCTACGAGCAGTACTTC. V and J are TRBV5-5 and TRBJ2-7; D perhaps matches TRBD1 (6 bases). There are 12 residues in the CDR3. V lost 3 bases and J lost 3, with 7 bases in between. CDR1 SGHKS and CDR2 YYEKEE come from the germline V gene (reference sequence).

The V call is TRBV10-3, the J call TRBJ2-7, with D possibly matching TRBD2 (6 bases). The V gene lost 0 bases and the J gene lost 3 bases, with 12 bases spanning the gap. Germline V CDR1 and CDR2: ENHRY, SYGVKD. The CDR3 consists of 15 residues. CDR3 bases: TGTGCCATCAGTGAGTCGACTAGGAGCAGCTACGAGCAGTACTTC. It translates to CAISESTRSSYEQYF.

This clone was observed a few times. J is TRBJ1-4 and V is TRBV7-2; weak D call: TRBD1 (5 bases). The CDR3 spans 15 residues. Trimming cost V 2 bases and J 4 bases, with 11 bases left between them. Germline V gives CDR1 SGHTA, CDR2 FQGNSA. CDR3 bases: TGTGCCAGCAGCTTACCGACAGCTGTTAATGAAAAACTGTTTTTT. Translation: CASSLPTAVNEKLFF.

The chain has TRBV19 and TRBJ2-2; TRBD1 aligns across 7 bases. The CDR3 is 14 residues long. The germline CDR1 and CDR2 sequences are LNHDA and SQIVND (reference sequence). The junction had 6 bases not matched to a gene; V was cut back by 4 bases and J by 7 bases. CDR3: CASSTGTDFGELFF. In DNA form, the CDR3 reads TGTGCCAGTAGTACCGGGACAGACTTCGGGGAGCTGTTTTTT.

J is TRBJ1-5 and V is TRBV19; D may be TRBD1 (5 bases). The germline V gene has CDR1 LNHDA and CDR2 SQIVND (reference sequence). Between the trimmed V and J ends, which lost 5 bases and 3 bases, there was a span of 14 bases. This CDR3 is built from 15 residues. CDR3 DNA: TGTGCCAGTAGTGGAAGGGGTCGGGTCAATCAGCCCCAGCATTTT. Its protein is CASSGRGRVNQPQHF.

This clone was seen a handful of times. The V call is TRBV9, the J call TRBJ2-1; D is unresolved. Germline V gives CDR1 SGDLS, CDR2 YYNGEE. The length of the CDR3 is 16 residues. V lost 1 base and J lost 6, with 17 bases in between. The CDR3 reads CASSVTRLPFRNEQFF. Written as DNA, the CDR3 is TGTGCCAGCAGCGTAACCCGACTCCCATTTCGCAATGAGCAGTTCTTC. The full variable domain, completed using reference TRBV9 and TRBJ2-1, is DSGVTQTPKHLITATGQRVTLRCSPRSGDLSVYWYQQSLDQGLQFLIQYYNGEERAKGNILERFSAQQFPDLHSELNLSSLELGDSALYFCASSVTRLPFRNEQFFGPGTRLTVL.

This rearrangement joins TRBV5-1 to TRBJ2-1, with TRBD1 matching over 7 bases. This CDR3 spans 14 amino acids. Germline trimming cut 2 bases from V and 4 bases from J; bases unmatched to any gene: 3. The V gene's germline CDR1 is SGHRS and CDR2 YFSETQ. The CDR3 loop is CASSFPGQYNEQFF. CDR3 DNA sequence: TGCGCCAGCAGCTTTCCGGGACAGTACAATGAGCAGTTCTTC.

CDR3 in DNA: TGTGCCAGCAGTTATTCGAGCGCCACTGAAGCTTTCTTT. Protein: CASSYSSATEAFF. The chain is built from TRBV6-5 and TRBJ1-1; D remains ambiguous. The CDR3 is 13 residues long. Germline lookup yields CDR1 MNHEY and CDR2 SVGAGI. V lost 3 bases, J lost 4 bases, and 9 bases lay in between.

The CDR3 DNA sequence: TGTGCCACCAGCAGAGTTGGAGCGACCTACGAGCAGTACTTC. Translated: CATSRVGATYEQYF. The V gene is TRBV15, the J gene TRBJ2-7; D not resolved. V was clipped by 1 base and J by 2 bases, with 9 bases between them. Germline values: CDR1 LNHNV, CDR2 YYDKDF (reference sequence). The CDR3 is made up of 14 amino acids.

This clone has more than one count but fewer than ten. The rearrangement uses TRBV9 and TRBJ1-1; D not resolved. Trimming removed 0 bases from V and 2 bases from J, with 8 bases in between. This CDR3 spans 14 amino acids. Germline assignment: CDR1 SGDLS and CDR2 YYNGEE. CDR3 region: CASSVVTGNTEAFF. In DNA, the CDR3 is TGTGCCAGCAGCGTAGTCACGGGTAACACTGAAGCTTTCTTT. Filled out from reference TRBV9 and TRBJ1-1, the complete variable domain reads DSGVTQTPKHLITATGQRVTLRCSPRSGDLSVYWYQQSLDQGLQFLIQYYNGEERAKGNILERFSAQQFPDLHSELNLSSLELGDSALYFCASSVVTGNTEAFFGQGTRLTVV.

This sequence joins TRBV6-6 and TRBJ1-6; D is ambiguous. Between the trimmed V and J ends, which lost 10 bases and 10 bases, there was a span of 20 bases. Per the germline V gene, CDR1 is MNHNY and CDR2 is SVGAGI (reference sequence). This CDR3 spans 14 amino acids. The CDR3 DNA follows: TGTGCCACACTGCGGAGGACGCATGGATCACCCCTCCACTTT. Its protein product is CATLRRTHGSPLHF.

The chain carries TRBV19 and TRBJ1-4; 10 bases align to TRBD1. There are 17 residues in the CDR3. Germline CDR1 is LNHDA and CDR2 is SQIVND (reference sequence). The ends lost 1 base at V and 6 bases at J; junction bases unmatched: 8. The CDR3 reads CASSIGTGTGAYEKLFF. DNA of the CDR3: TGTGCCAGTAGTATAGGTACCGGGACAGGGGCCTATGAAAAACTGTTTTTT.

The chain combines TRBV7-9 with TRBJ2-3; D remains unclear. Germline assignment: CDR1 SEHNR and CDR2 FQNEAQ (reference sequence). V was trimmed by 5 bases and J by 0 bases, leaving 9 bases between them. This CDR3 spans 14 amino acids. Written as DNA, the CDR3 is TGTGCCAGCAGCGTTGGGCTCAGCACAGATACGCAGTATTTT. Translation: CASSVGLSTDTQYF.

V is TRBV5-1 and J is TRBJ2-3; no reliable D call. There are 15 residues in the CDR3. Germline V gene lookup returns CDR1 SGHRS and CDR2 YFSETQ. V lost 0 bases, J lost 1 base, and 9 bases lay in between. The CDR3 loop reads CASSLVGQGTDTQYF. Written as DNA, the CDR3 is TGCGCCAGCAGCTTGGTTGGCCAGGGCACAGATACGCAGTATTTT. Combining the CDR3 with reference TRBV5-1 and TRBJ2-3 gives the whole variable domain KAGVTQTPRYLIKTRGQQVTLSCSPISGHRSVSWYQQTPGQGLQFLFEYFSETQRNKGNFPGRFSGRQFSNSRSEMNVSTLELGDSALYLCASSLVGQGTDTQYFGPGTRLTVL.

This clone was detected once. This chain joins TRBV9 and TRBJ2-7; 8 positions agree with TRBD1. V was clipped by 0 bases and J by 3 bases; unmatched bases: 5. Germline CDR1 is SGDLS and CDR2 is YYNGEE. This CDR3 is 15 amino acids long. The chain's CDR3 is CASSVGQGANYEQYF. The DNA for the CDR3 is TGTGCCAGCAGCGTAGGCCAGGGGGCAAACTACGAGCAGTACTTC. Supplemented by reference TRBV9 and TRBJ2-7, the full variable domain reads DSGVTQTPKHLITATGQRVTLRCSPRSGDLSVYWYQQSLDQGLQFLIQYYNGEERAKGNILERFSAQQFPDLHSELNLSSLELGDSALYFCASSVGQGANYEQYFGPGTRLTVT.

The chain uses TRBV4-3 and TRBJ1-1; D ambiguous. From germline, CDR1 is LGHNA and CDR2 YSLEER. V lost 0 bases and J 5 bases, leaving 13 bases between the germline ends. This CDR3 is built from 15 residues. The CDR3 region is CASSQDPNLRTEAFF. For the CDR3, the DNA is TGCGCCAGCAGCCAAGATCCCAACCTGAGGACTGAAGCTTTCTTT.

The chain couples TRBV11-3 to TRBJ2-5; 10 nucleotides agree with TRBD2. CDR3 length equals 13 residues. Looked up from germline, CDR1 is SGHNT and CDR2 is YENEEA. V lost 5 bases and J lost 5; bases outside the gene matches: 2. CDR3 amino acids: CASSGTSAETQYF. The CDR3 DNA follows: TGTGCCAGCAGCGGGACTAGCGCGGAGACCCAGTACTTC.

The chain carries TRBV9 and TRBJ1-6; D remains ambiguous. The V and J ends lost 0 bases and 9 bases respectively, with 10 bases between them. This CDR3 is 14 amino acids long. The germline gives CDR1 SGDLS, CDR2 YYNGEE. The CDR3 loop reads CASSVASAGSPLHF. For the CDR3, the DNA is TGTGCCAGCAGCGTAGCTTCGGCAGGTTCACCCCTCCACTTT. The variable domain in full, completed from reference TRBV9 and TRBJ1-6, reads DSGVTQTPKHLITATGQRVTLRCSPRSGDLSVYWYQQSLDQGLQFLIQYYNGEERAKGNILERFSAQQFPDLHSELNLSSLELGDSALYFCASSVASAGSPLHFGNGTRLTVT.

The genes are TRBV30 and TRBJ1-4, with no clear D. Germline V CDR1 and CDR2: GTSNPN, SVGIG (reference sequence). The V end was cut by 0 bases, the J end by 8 bases, with 7 bases between. The CDR3 is 12 amino acids. The CDR3: CAWSVPGEKLFF. DNA for the CDR3: TGTGCCTGGAGTGTACCGGGGGAAAAACTGTTTTTT.

This clone showed up just once. The gene calls are TRBV5-1 and TRBJ2-7; 7 nucleotides agree with TRBD1. There are 14 residues in the CDR3. The germline V gene has CDR1 SGHRS and CDR2 YFSETQ. Germline trimming cut 4 bases from V and 2 bases from J; bases unmatched to any gene: 6. The CDR3 region is CASSAQGDTYEQYF. The CDR3 nucleotides are TGCGCCAGCAGCGCCCAGGGGGATACCTACGAGCAGTACTTC.

The gene calls are TRBV18 and TRBJ2-5; D is perhaps TRBD1 (5 bases). V shed 5 bases and J shed 2 bases, with 9 bases lying between them. CDR3 length: 13 amino acids. CDR1 KGHSH and CDR2 LQKENI come from the germline V gene. The CDR3 region is CASSGAAQETQYF. The CDR3 DNA sequence: TGTGCCAGCTCAGGGGCAGCTCAAGAGACCCAGTACTTC.

The chain has TRBV5-1 and TRBJ1-2; D uncertain. CDR1 and CDR2 from the germline V gene are SGHRS and YFSETQ. The CDR3 extends over 14 amino acids. The V gene lost 0 bases and the J gene lost 7 bases, with 13 bases spanning the gap. CDR3 protein: CASSLGQDSTGYTF. The CDR3 DNA sequence: TGCGCCAGCAGCTTGGGGCAGGACTCTACTGGCTACACCTTC.